The T cell receptor (beta chain) described here comes from a study of T cells in Graves' hyperthyroidism and ophthalmopathy. The V segment lost 6 bases and the J segment 7 bases; nucleotides outside the gene matches: 7. The CDR3 is made up of 14 amino acids. Germline CDR1 is SGDLS and CDR2 is YYNGEE. This clonotype was seen many times. RNA transcripts provided the source from which TCR beta CDR3 regions were amplified. TCR CDR3 underwent first-round RT-PCR with the HTBI primer set. TCRdb recomputed calls from the multiplex PCR reads with MiXCR, one row per CDR3 protein. Of hundreds of thousands of distinct CDR3 sequences in the sample, 12% to 15% were seen once.

The genes are TRBV9 and TRBJ2-2; 9 bases line up with TRBD2. The specimen was blood. The clonotype was recovered from a woman aged 18-29 years with Graves' hyperthyroidism. The chain's CDR3 is CASMKREADGELFF. The CDR3 DNA reads TGTGCCAGCATGAAGCGGGAGGCGGACGGGGAGCTGTTTTTT.